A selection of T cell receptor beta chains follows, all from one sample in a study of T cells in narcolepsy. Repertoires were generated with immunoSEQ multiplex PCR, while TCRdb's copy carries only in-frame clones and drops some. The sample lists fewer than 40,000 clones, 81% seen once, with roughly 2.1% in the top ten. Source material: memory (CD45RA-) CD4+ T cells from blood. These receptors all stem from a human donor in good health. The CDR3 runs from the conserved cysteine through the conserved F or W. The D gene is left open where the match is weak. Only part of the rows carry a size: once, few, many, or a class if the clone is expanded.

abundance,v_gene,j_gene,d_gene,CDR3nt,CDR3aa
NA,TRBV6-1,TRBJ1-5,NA,TGTGCCAGCAGTGAAGCTAACTCCGGGAGGAATCAGCCCCAGCATTTT,CASSEANSGRNQPQHF
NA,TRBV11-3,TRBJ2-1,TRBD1,TGTGCCAGCAGCATGCGGACAGGGGGCTACAATGAGCAGTTCTTC,CASSMRTGGYNEQFF
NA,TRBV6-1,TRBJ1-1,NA,TGTGCCAGCGGCTTCGGGGGGGGCACTGAAGCTTTCTTT,CASGFGGGTEAFF
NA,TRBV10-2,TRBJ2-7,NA,TGCGCCAGCAGCCCCGACAGGATGTACGAGCAGTACTTC,CASSPDRMYEQYF
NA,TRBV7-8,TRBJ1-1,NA,TGTGCCAGCAGCCTCCCGATTTTAGCGGGGATGAACACTGAAGCTTTCTTT,CASSLPILAGMNTEAFF
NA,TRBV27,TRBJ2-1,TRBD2,TGTGCCAGCAGTCCCTCACTAGCGGGAGGCTACAATGAGCAGTTCTTC,CASSPSLAGGYNEQFF
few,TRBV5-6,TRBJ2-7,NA,TGTGCCAGCAGCTTGTCTTCCCTGGTCCCCCGGTTCTCCTACGAGCAGTACTTC,CASSLSSLVPRFSYEQYF
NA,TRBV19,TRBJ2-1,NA,TGTGCCAGTAGCGCTCGGGACCTCCTCAGCGAGCAGTTCTTC,CASSARDLLSEQFF
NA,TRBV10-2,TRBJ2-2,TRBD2,TGCGCCAGCAGTGGGAAGAGCGGGGTGAACACCGGGGAGCTGTTTTTT,CASSGKSGVNTGELFF
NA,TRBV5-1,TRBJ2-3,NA,TGCGCCAGCAGCTTGTCCTTCCTGGGAGATACGCAGTATTTT,CASSLSFLGDTQYF
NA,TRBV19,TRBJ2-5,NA,TGTGCCAGTAGTACCCTTGCGGGGGACAGCAACCGCGAGACCCAGTACTTC,CASSTLAGDSNRETQYF
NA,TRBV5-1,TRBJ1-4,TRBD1,TGCGCCAGCAGCCTACAGGGGGGAGATGAAAAACTGTTTTTT,CASSLQGGDEKLFF
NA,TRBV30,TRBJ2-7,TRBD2,TGTGCCTTCATATCGGGGACTAGCGGGAGATCCAGAAGCGAGCAGTACTTC,CAFISGTSGRSRSEQYF
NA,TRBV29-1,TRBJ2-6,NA,TGCAGCGTTGGGCTCTCAGGCTCCGGGGCCAACGTCCTGACTTTC,CSVGLSGSGANVLTF
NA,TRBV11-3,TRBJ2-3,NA,TGTGCCAGCAGCTTAACTAGCACAGATACGCAGTATTTT,CASSLTSTDTQYF
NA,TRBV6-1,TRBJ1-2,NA,TGTGCCAGCAGTGAATCCACAGACCCTAATATCTATGGCTACACCTTC,CASSESTDPNIYGYTF
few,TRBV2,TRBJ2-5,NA,TGTGCCAGCAGTGAAGTGGAGACCCAGTACTTC,CASSEVETQYF
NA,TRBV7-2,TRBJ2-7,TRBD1,TGTGCCAGCAGCTCCGGACAGGGGCCCTACGAGCAGTACTTC,CASSSGQGPYEQYF
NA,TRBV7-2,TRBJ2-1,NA,TGTGCCAGCAGCTTAGGGGGAACATCGGATGAGCAGTTCTTC,CASSLGGTSDEQFF
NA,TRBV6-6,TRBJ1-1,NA,TGTGCCAGCAGTTCGAGGCGGCTGAACACTGAAGCTTTCTTT,CASSSRRLNTEAFF
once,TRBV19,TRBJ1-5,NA,TGTGCCAGTAGCAACTCGGGGCCCCAGCATTTT,CASSNSGPQHF
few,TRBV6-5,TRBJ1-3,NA,TGTGCCAGCAGCCGGGACGTGGGAAACACCATATATTTT,CASSRDVGNTIYF
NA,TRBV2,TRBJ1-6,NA,TGTGCCAGCAGCCCCTCGACAGTCTCACCCCTCCACTTT,CASSPSTVSPLHF
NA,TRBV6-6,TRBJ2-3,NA,TGTGCCAGCAAACATTCAGATACGCAGTATTTT,CASKHSDTQYF
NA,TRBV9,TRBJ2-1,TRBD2,TGTGCCAGCAGCGTAGACGGGCGGGGGAGCTGGAATGAGCAGTTCTTC,CASSVDGRGSWNEQFF
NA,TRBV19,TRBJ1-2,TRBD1,TGTGCCAGTAGTGCTCCGGGACAGGGGTCCGGAATCTATGGCTACACCTTC,CASSAPGQGSGIYGYTF
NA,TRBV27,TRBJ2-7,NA,TGTGCCAGCAGTTTGAAACATCCCAATTACGAGCAGTACTTC,CASSLKHPNYEQYF
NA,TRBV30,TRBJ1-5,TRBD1,TGTGCCTGGGCGGGACAGATCCTCAATCAGCCCCAGCATTTT,CAWAGQILNQPQHF
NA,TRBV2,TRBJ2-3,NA,TGTGCCAGCACCTTCGGGACTGGTCGCACAGATACGCAGTATTTT,CASTFGTGRTDTQYF
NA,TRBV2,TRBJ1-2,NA,TGTGCCAGCATGGGCAGGGATGGCTACACCTTC,CASMGRDGYTF
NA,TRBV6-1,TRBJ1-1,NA,TGTGCCAGCAGTTTTAGGGGGGCTGACACTGAAGCTTTCTTT,CASSFRGADTEAFF
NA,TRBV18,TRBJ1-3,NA,TGTGCCAGCTCAGATCTACAGGGAGGCACCATATATTTT,CASSDLQGGTIYF
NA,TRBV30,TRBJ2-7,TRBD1,TGTGCCTGCACAGGGGGTTACGAGCAGTACTTC,CACTGGYEQYF
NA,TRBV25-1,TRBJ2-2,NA,TGTGCCAGCAGTGGGAGCCCCACCACCAACACCGGGGAGCTGTTTTTT,CASSGSPTTNTGELFF
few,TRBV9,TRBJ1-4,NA,TGTGCCAGCAGCGTAGGGGTAACAACTAATGAAAAACTGTTTTTT,CASSVGVTTNEKLFF
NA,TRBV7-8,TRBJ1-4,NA,TGTGCCAGCATATCTGGGGGGTCGGCTAATGAAAAACTGTTTTTT,CASISGGSANEKLFF
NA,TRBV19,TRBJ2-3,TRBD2,TGTGCCAGTAGTATCCGGGGGGAGGCTACGCAGTATTTT,CASSIRGEATQYF
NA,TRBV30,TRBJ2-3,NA,TGTGCCTGGAGTAGTCCCGCGCAGTATTTT,CAWSSPAQYF
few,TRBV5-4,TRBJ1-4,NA,TGTGCCAGCAGCTTGCCAACTTCAGGACAGCATGAAAAACTGTTTTTT,CASSLPTSGQHEKLFF
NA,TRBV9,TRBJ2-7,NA,TGTGCCAGCAGCGTAGCCCCGATACCCTACGAGCAGTACTTC,CASSVAPIPYEQYF
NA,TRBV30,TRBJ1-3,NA,TGTGCCTGGACCACCGGGAGCCCGGGAAACACCATATATTTT,CAWTTGSPGNTIYF
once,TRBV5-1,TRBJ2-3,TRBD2,TGCGCCAGCAGCAGAACCCCAGCGGGAGGGGCAGATACGCAGTATTTT,CASSRTPAGGADTQYF
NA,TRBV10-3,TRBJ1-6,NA,TGTGCCATCAGTGCGAGTCCCGGACGGGAGGATTCACCCCTCCACTTT,CAISASPGREDSPLHF
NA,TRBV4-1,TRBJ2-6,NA,TGCGCCAGCAGCCAAGTCCCTGGGGGGGCCAACGTCCTGACTTTC,CASSQVPGGANVLTF
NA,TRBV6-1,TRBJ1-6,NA,TGTGCCAGCATGGGGCCCGTTAATTCACCCCTCCACTTT,CASMGPVNSPLHF
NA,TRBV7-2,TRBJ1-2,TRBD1,TGTGCCAGCAGCGCGGACAGGGGGTGGGATGGCTACACCTTC,CASSADRGWDGYTF
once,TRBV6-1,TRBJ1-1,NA,TGTGCCACTCGAGGCGGCTCTTCGAACACTGAAGCTTTCTTT,CATRGGSSNTEAFF
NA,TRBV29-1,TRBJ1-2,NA,TGCAGTGTAGCAGGATCTAACTATGGCTACACCTTC,CSVAGSNYGYTF
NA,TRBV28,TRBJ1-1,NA,TGTGCCAGCAGGACCCTTGGGACTGAAGCTTTCTTT,CASRTLGTEAFF
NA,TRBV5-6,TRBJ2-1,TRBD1,TGTGCCAGCAGCTTAACGTTCCCGGGGACAGGAAACAATGAGCAGTTCTTC,CASSLTFPGTGNNEQFF
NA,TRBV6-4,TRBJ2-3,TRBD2,TGTGCCAGCAGTGAACAGACTAGCGGGAGAAATACGCAGTATTTT,CASSEQTSGRNTQYF
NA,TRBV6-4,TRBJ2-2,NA,TGTGCCAACTACCCGGGACAATCTTCCGCGAACACCGGGGAGCTGTTTTTT,CANYPGQSSANTGELFF
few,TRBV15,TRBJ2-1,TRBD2,TGTGCCACCAGCAGATCTGGACTAGCGGGGACTAGCTCCTACAATGAGCAGTTCTTC,CATSRSGLAGTSSYNEQFF
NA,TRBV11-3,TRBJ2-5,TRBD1,TGTGCCAGCAGCTTAGGGGACAGGGGGTCTTCGTTAGAGACCCAGTACTTC,CASSLGDRGSSLETQYF
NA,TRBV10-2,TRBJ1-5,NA,TGCGCCAGCAGTGGGGCAGGGAGCAATCAGCCCCAGCATTTT,CASSGAGSNQPQHF